Detailed here is one T cell receptor (beta chain). The CDR3 is 15 residues long. The junction had 5 bases not matched to a gene; V was cut back by 6 bases and J by 7 bases. The germline V gene encodes CDR1 MNHEY and CDR2 SVGAGI. This table comes from immunoSEQ multiplex PCR, and its TCRdb copy is limited to in-frame clones, with some not included. The sample holds nearly 250,000 clones, roughly 85% seen once. The sample is drawn from a study of blood T cell repertoires in COVID-19. Sequencing was carried out using PBMCs or T cells enriched from blood (not recorded which). The chain employs TRBV6-5 and TRBJ2-1; 14 positions agree with TRBD2. This clonotype was obtained from a woman aged 50 to 65 with acute COVID-19. For the CDR3, the DNA is TGTGCCAGCAGCTCCCGACTAGCGGGGGGGAATGAGCAGTTCTTC. This gives the protein CASSSRLAGGNEQFF.